The rows below give T cell receptor beta chains drawn from one sample of a study of shared clonotypes between healthy human individuals. Using immunoSEQ multiplex PCR, the repertoire was profiled, and TCRdb retains in-frame clones only, with some absent. The sample has about 2 million clones, over 85% seen once. Sequenced: naive CD4+ T cells sorted from blood. Receptor source: a man aged 18 to 29 in good health. Both conserved end residues are part of each CDR3. The D gene is left open where the match is weak.

>15|TRBV9|-|TRBJ2-3
CASSVVGEDTDTQYF
>14|TRBV6-6|-|TRBJ1-3
CASSVGGTGNTIYF
>12|TRBV7-8|-|TRBJ2-7
CASSLVSGEQYF
>15|TRBV6-1|TRBD2|TRBJ2-3
CASMGLAGVLNTQYF
>15|TRBV5-1|TRBD1|TRBJ1-6
CASSRDRAGNSPLHF
>15|TRBV5-1|-|TRBJ2-4
CASREDSPAKNIQYF
>18|TRBV5-1|-|TRBJ2-7
CASRPRLQGKSSLYEQYF
>14|TRBV5-1|-|TRBJ2-5
CASSANTGSETQYF
>13|TRBV30|-|TRBJ2-5
CAWSVIDFGTQYF
>13|TRBV9|-|TRBJ2-1
CASSVVAGNEQFF
>11|TRBV5-1|-|TRBJ1-2
CASSANNGYTF
>13|TRBV5-4|-|TRBJ2-7
CASRPDGSYEQYF
>16|TRBV29-1|TRBD2|TRBJ2-2
CSVGELAGANTGELFF
>13|TRBV6-5|-|TRBJ2-1
CASSREWVNEQFF